The 6 T cell receptor beta chains given below trace back to one sample, sequenced in a study of blood T cell repertoires in COVID-19 (dated by TCRdb to the early 2020s). Library preparation was by the immunoSEQ multiplex PCR assay. The clones in this table, taken by TCRdb from immuneACCESS, are in-frame only. Not every clone is retained; where verified, under half of the shortfall comes from an unresolved V gene, and the cause of the rest is unknown. The sample contains about 200,000 clones, over 70% of them found a single time. The ten largest clones take up 7.5% to 9% of the sample. Sequencing input: peripheral blood. The receptors here all came from a woman of 80 years or more with acute or convalescent COVID-19.

The CDR3 reads CASSRLPGQGVGEQYF. The CDR3 DNA reads TGTGCCAGCAGTCGACTCCCGGGACAGGGGGTAGGGGAGCAGTACTTC. The chain couples TRBV6-6 to TRBJ2-7; TRBD1 agrees at 11 bases. CDR3 length: 16 amino acids. The V gene's germline CDR1 is MNHNY and CDR2 SVGAGI (reference sequence). V was pared by 5 bases and J by 7 bases, with 13 bases of the junction left unmatched.

This chain links TRBV11-2 with TRBJ1-5; D might be TRBD1 (5 bases). V shed 0 bases and J shed 9 bases, with 6 bases lying between them. This CDR3 is 12 amino acids long. Germline CDR1 SGHAT, CDR2 FQNNGV. DNA of the CDR3: TGTGCCAGCAGCTTAGACGGGGGGCCCCAGCATTTT. Translating gives CASSLDGGPQHF.

This rearrangement joins TRBV9 to TRBJ2-2; 7 bases are a match to TRBD2. The J segment lost 6 bases and the V segment lost 2 bases, leaving 7 bases of the junction unmatched. Germline values: CDR1 SGDLS, CDR2 YYNGEE. This CDR3 contains 15 residues. The CDR3 loop is CASSVSGFEAGELFF. CDR3 nucleotides: TGTGCCAGCAGCGTTAGCGGGTTTGAAGCCGGGGAGCTGTTTTTT.

The chain links TRBV5-4 to TRBJ1-4, with 8 bases identical to TRBD1. Germline assignment: CDR1 SGHNT and CDR2 YYREEE (reference sequence). This CDR3 is 14 amino acids long. V lost 4 bases, J lost 7 bases, and 6 bases stayed unmatched. As DNA, the CDR3 is TGTGCCAGCAGCCTGGACAGGGCCAGTGAAAAACTGTTTTTT. It encodes CASSLDRASEKLFF.

The table lists this clone with a count of one. The chain links TRBV3-1 (or the pseudogene TRBV3-2) to TRBJ1-2, with a tentative D call TRBD1 (6 bases). CDR3 length: 14 amino acids. The V gene's germline CDR1 is LGHDT and CDR2 YNNKEL (reference sequence). Between the trimmed V and J ends, which lost 1 base and 2 bases, there was a span of 8 bases. The CDR3 reads CASSQGTANYGYTF. CDR3 DNA sequence: TGTGCCAGCAGCCAAGGGACAGCAAACTATGGCTACACCTTC.

In this sample, this clone turned up once. The chain uses TRBV12-3 or TRBV12-4 and TRBJ2-5, with TRBD1 as a possible D gene (6 bases). The V gene lost 6 bases and the J gene lost 0 bases, with 8 bases spanning the gap. The CDR3 has 13 amino acids. CDR3 amino acids: CASSPGDQETQYF. The CDR3 DNA sequence: TGTGCCAGCAGCCCAGGGGACCAAGAGACCCAGTACTTC.